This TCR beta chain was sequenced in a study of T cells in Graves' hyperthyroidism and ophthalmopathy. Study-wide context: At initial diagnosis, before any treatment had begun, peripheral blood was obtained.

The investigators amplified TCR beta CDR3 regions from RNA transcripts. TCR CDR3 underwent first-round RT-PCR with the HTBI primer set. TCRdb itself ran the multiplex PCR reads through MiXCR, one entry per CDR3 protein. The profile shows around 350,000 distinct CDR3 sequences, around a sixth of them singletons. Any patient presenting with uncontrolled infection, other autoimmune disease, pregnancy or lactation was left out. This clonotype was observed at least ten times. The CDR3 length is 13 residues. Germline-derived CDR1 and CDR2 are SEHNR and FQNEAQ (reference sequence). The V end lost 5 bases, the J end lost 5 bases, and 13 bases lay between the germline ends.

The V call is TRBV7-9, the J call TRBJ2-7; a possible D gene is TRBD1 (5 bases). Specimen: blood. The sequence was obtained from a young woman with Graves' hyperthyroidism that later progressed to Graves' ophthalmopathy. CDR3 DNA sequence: TGTGCCAGCAGCGTGACAGTTTCGAACGAGCAGTACTTC. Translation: CASSVTVSNEQYF.